This T cell receptor (beta chain) was documented in a study of blood T cell repertoires in COVID-19. Study overall: The cDNA or gDNA used as material had been derived from T cells, B-cell-depleted T cells, or PBMCs.

TCRdb keeps only in-frame clones here, not all; method: immunoSEQ multiplex PCR. The top ten hold 0.55% to 0.75% of the sample, which has 450,000 or so clones, roughly 91% seen once. V lost 3 bases to trimming and J lost 4 bases; unmatched junction nucleotides: 14. The CDR3 is made up of 18 amino acids. Germline loops: CDR1 SGHRS, CDR2 YFSETQ. Participants had their cohort set by participant-reported clinical history. This receptor was taken from a man younger than 35 who had recovered from COVID-19. Sequencing was carried out using PBMCs or T cells enriched from blood (not recorded which). V is TRBV5-1 and J is TRBJ1-1, with 11 bases matching TRBD1. The CDR3 is CASSSLRPLGQGGTEAFF. CDR3 coding DNA: TGCGCCAGCAGCTCCCTACGTCCCCTGGGACAGGGGGGCACTGAAGCTTTCTTT. The full variable domain, with the rest looked up from reference TRBV5-1 and TRBJ1-1, is KAGVTQTPRYLIKTRGQQVTLSCSPISGHRSVSWYQQTPGQGLQFLFEYFSETQRNKGNFPGRFSGRQFSNSRSEMNVSTLELGDSALYLCASSSLRPLGQGGTEAFFGQGTRLTVV.